A selection of T cell receptor beta chains follows, all from one sample in a study of cytomegalovirus exposure and HLA in healthy donors. Profiled with immunoSEQ multiplex PCR; TCRdb holds only in-frame clones, not every one. This sample carries about 190,000 clones, 65% to 90% of them seen once, and the ten largest clones take 6.3%. The sample taken for sequencing was PBMCs. These receptors came from a man in his forties in good health and CMV-seropositive. The CDR3 runs from the conserved cysteine through the conserved F or W. Where a row states a size, it is once, few, many or the class of an expanded clone; other rows omit it.

j_call cdr3_length v_call clone_size cdr3_aa
TRBJ2-7 16 TRBV6-5 once CASSYGIRAGSVEQYF
TRBJ2-1 14 TRBV9 NA CASSGTSFSNEQFF
TRBJ1-5 19 TRBV11-2 NA CASSSSGEDRGYSNQPQHF
TRBJ2-6 16 TRBV10-1 once CASSESNGAGANVLTF
TRBJ1-2 14 TRBV9 NA CASSVGGPNYGYTF
TRBJ2-5 13 TRBV6-5 NA CASEGTGVKTQYF
TRBJ1-2 14 TRBV9 NA CASSVAVGTGGYTF
TRBJ1-5 14 TRBV4-3 few CASSQDRRGQPQHF
TRBJ2-1 16 TRBV11-3 NA CASSPLGLFGYNEQFF
TRBJ2-5 13 TRBV9 NA CASSPSWRGEQYF
TRBJ2-2 13 TRBV15 NA CATSRDRGWELFF
TRBJ2-5 15 TRBV11-3 NA CASSLGGQNQETQYF
TRBJ1-2 16 TRBV5-1 NA CASSLASSGEGYGYTF
TRBJ1-1 15 TRBV14 few CASSQVLGRGTEAFF
TRBJ1-2 14 TRBV4-3 NA CASSQDRYNYGYTF